The source of this T cell receptor (beta chain) is a study of T-cell memory formation after mild COVID-19. V dropped 3 bases and J dropped 7; count of bases not matched to a gene: 2. This CDR3 spans 12 amino acids. Per the germline V gene, CDR1 is MGHRA and CDR2 is YSYEKL. One entry per CDR3 protein results from TCRdb running MiXCR on the 5' RACE reads. The sample records around 110,000 distinct CDR3 sequences, around 14% being singletons. This clonotype was seen more than once but under ten times. This clonotype was obtained from a man between 18 and 29 years old who had mild COVID-19 (a few samples of this study predate the infection). Cell type and time point are not known. V is TRBV4-1 and J is TRBJ1-1; 7 positions agree with TRBD1. Sequenced sample: PBMCs or a T cell subset sorted from them (not recorded which). The CDR3 region has the DNA TGCGCCAGCAGCCACACAGGGGTTGAAGCTTTCTTT. As protein: CASSHTGVEAFF.